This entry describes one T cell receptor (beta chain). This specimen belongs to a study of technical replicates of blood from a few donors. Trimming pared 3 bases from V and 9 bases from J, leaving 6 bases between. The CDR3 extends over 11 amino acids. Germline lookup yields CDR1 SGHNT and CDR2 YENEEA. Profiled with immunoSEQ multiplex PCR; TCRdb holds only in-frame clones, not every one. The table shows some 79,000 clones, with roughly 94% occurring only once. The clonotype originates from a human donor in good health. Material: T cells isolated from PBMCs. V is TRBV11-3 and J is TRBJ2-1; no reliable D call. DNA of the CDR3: TGTGCCAGCAGCTTTCACGGTGAGCAGTTCTTC. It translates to CASSFHGEQFF.